The clone carrying this T cell receptor beta chain occurred a few times. The time point: blood at routine non-recurrence follow-up after resection. From tumor, nontumor lung or frozen PBMC, whole RNA was taken unsorted for sequencing. Germline CDR1 reads SEHNR; CDR2 reads FQNEAQ (reference sequence). The CDR3 covers 23 residues. V lost 0 bases to trimming and J lost 0 bases, with 30 bases between them. The sample originates from a study of spatial heterogeneity in lung cancer. The presence of a unique molecular identifier marked each TCR cDNA molecule. TCRdb passed the 5' RACE reads through MiXCR, listing each CDR3 protein once. The repertoire has more than 95,000 distinct CDR3 sequences, 12% of them found once; the top ten carry roughly 17%.

The TCR sequence derives from a male donor with early-stage non-small cell lung cancer. The rearrangement links TRBV7-9 to TRBJ2-1; D is possibly TRBD1 (6 bases). The source was PBMCs, collected at follow-up. The CDR3 spells CASSLAAAVRGHTVPSSYNEQFF. The CDR3 DNA reads TGTGCCAGCAGCTTAGCCGCTGCGGTTCGGGGACATACGGTCCCTAGCTCCTACAATGAGCAGTTCTTC.